The rows below give T cell receptor beta chains drawn from one sample of a study of cytomegalovirus exposure and HLA in healthy donors. Sequencing was performed with immunoSEQ multiplex PCR; in TCRdb, only in-frame clones are kept and a portion is missing. Of roughly 160,000 clones listed, approximately 75% are singletons. Material: PBMCs. The receptor set was obtained from a girl aged 5-17 years in good health and CMV-seronegative. The CDR3 runs from the conserved cysteine through the conserved F or W. D genes are given only for firm matches. Only some rows state a clone size, as once, few, many or a class for expanded clones.

j_call clone_size v_call d_call cdr3_aa cdr3_nt
TRBJ1-1 NA TRBV28 NA CASHGGGSYAEAFF TGTGCCAGCCATGGGGGAGGGAGTTACGCTGAAGCTTTCTTT
TRBJ2-1 NA TRBV5-1 TRBD2 CASSFRAGGVGNEQFF TGCGCCAGCAGCTTCAGAGCGGGGGGAGTCGGAAATGAGCAGTTCTTC
TRBJ2-5 NA TRBV9 NA CASSVHGKETQYF TGTGCCAGCAGCGTCCACGGGAAAGAGACCCAGTACTTC
TRBJ2-1 few TRBV27 NA CASSLSTTAYNEQFF TGTGCCAGCAGTTTAAGCACTACCGCCTACAATGAGCAGTTCTTC
TRBJ1-3 NA TRBV9 NA CASSAVGLSSGNTIYF TGTGCCAGCAGTGCGGTGGGACTGAGCTCTGGAAACACCATATATTTT
TRBJ2-5 NA TRBV5-1 NA CASSRGMGSLQETQYF TGCGCCAGCAGCCGGGGGATGGGCAGCTTACAAGAGACCCAGTACTTC
TRBJ2-7 NA TRBV18 NA CASSPQKQGNFHEQYF TGTGCCAGCTCACCACAGAAACAGGGAAATTTCCACGAGCAGTACTTC
TRBJ2-7 NA TRBV7-3 TRBD1 CASSLDRENEQYF TGTGCCAGCAGCTTAGACAGGGAGAACGAGCAGTACTTC
TRBJ1-5 NA TRBV10-3 NA CAIRRQGFDQPQHF TGTGCCATCAGGCGCCAGGGGTTCGATCAGCCCCAGCATTTT
TRBJ2-1 NA TRBV5-1 TRBD2 CASSLLAGEYNEQFF TGCGCCAGCAGCTTGCTAGCGGGGGAATACAATGAGCAGTTCTTC
TRBJ2-2 NA TRBV27 NA CASSFLGGRTGELFF TGTGCCAGCAGTTTTCTCGGGGGTCGAACCGGGGAGCTGTTTTTT
TRBJ2-1 few TRBV29-1 TRBD1 CSVDRDRYYNEQFF TGCAGCGTGGACCGGGACAGATACTACAATGAGCAGTTCTTC
TRBJ1-6 NA TRBV5-1 NA CASSLNRNNSPLHF TGCGCCAGCAGCTTGAACAGAAATAATTCACCCCTCCACTTT
TRBJ1-5 NA TRBV13 TRBD1 CASSSKRQGIGNQPQHF TGTGCCAGCAGCTCCAAACGACAGGGTATAGGCAATCAGCCCCAGCATTTT
TRBJ2-7 NA TRBV19 TRBD1 CASRLGTGATYEQYF TGTGCCAGTAGGCTAGGGACAGGAGCCACCTACGAGCAGTACTTC
TRBJ1-2 NA TRBV9 TRBD1 CASSVEAGGIYGYTF TGTGCCAGCAGCGTAGAGGCAGGGGGAATCTATGGCTACACCTTC
TRBJ1-6 NA TRBV5-4 TRBD1 CASSLGQGIYNSPLHF TGTGCCAGCAGCTTGGGACAGGGAATTTATAATTCACCCCTCCACTTT
TRBJ1-1 NA TRBV29-1 NA CSVEGQLNTEAFF TGCAGCGTTGAAGGGCAGTTGAACACTGAAGCTTTCTTT
TRBJ1-2 NA TRBV19 NA CASSLEYYGYTF TGTGCCAGTAGTCTCGAGTACTATGGCTACACCTTC
TRBJ2-1 NA TRBV7-2 TRBD2 CASSLDLGGYNEQFF TGTGCCAGCAGCTTAGATTTGGGGGGGTACAATGAGCAGTTCTTC
TRBJ2-7 few TRBV6-1 NA CASSEAVYEQYF TGTGCCAGCAGTGAGGCGGTCTACGAGCAGTACTTC
TRBJ1-1 NA TRBV5-1 NA CASSSYYFPVTEAFF TGCGCCAGCAGCTCGTACTATTTCCCGGTGACTGAAGCTTTCTTT
TRBJ1-2 NA TRBV6-4 NA CASRETTGSSDGYTF TGTGCCAGCAGGGAAACGACAGGTTCCAGTGATGGCTACACCTTC
TRBJ2-2 NA TRBV16 TRBD2 CASSTTSGGTTGELFF TGTGCCAGCAGCACGACTAGCGGGGGGACCACCGGGGAGCTGTTTTTT
TRBJ1-1 NA TRBV7-9 NA CASSSTVNTEAFF TGTGCCAGCAGCTCAACAGTAAACACTGAAGCTTTCTTT
TRBJ2-2 NA TRBV6-4 TRBD2 CASSAVAGGTAGTGELFF TGTGCCAGCAGTGCCGTAGCGGGGGGAACGGCGGGCACCGGGGAGCTGTTTTTT
TRBJ2-7 NA TRBV5-4 NA CASSLGGGVTYEQYF TGTGCCAGCAGCTTGGGAGGCGGGGTCACCTACGAGCAGTACTTC
TRBJ1-6 NA TRBV30 TRBD1 CAGRDSNSPLHF TGTGCCGGCAGGGACAGTAATTCACCCCTCCACTTT
TRBJ1-4 NA TRBV6-1 TRBD1 CASSPTQGTNEKLFF TGTGCCAGCAGCCCTACACAGGGGACTAATGAAAAACTGTTTTTT